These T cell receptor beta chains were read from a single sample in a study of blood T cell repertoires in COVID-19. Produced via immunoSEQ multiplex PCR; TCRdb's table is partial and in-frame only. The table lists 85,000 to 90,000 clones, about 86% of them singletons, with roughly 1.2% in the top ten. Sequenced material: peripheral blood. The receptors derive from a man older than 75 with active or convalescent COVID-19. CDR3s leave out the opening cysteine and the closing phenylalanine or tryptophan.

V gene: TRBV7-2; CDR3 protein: ASSASRGTDTQY
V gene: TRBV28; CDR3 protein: ASSGTFARQPQH
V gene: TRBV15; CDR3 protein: ATSRGASGPPEQY
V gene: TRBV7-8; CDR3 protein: ASSLVGGNTIY
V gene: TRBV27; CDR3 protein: ASSRGGGRTVYEQF
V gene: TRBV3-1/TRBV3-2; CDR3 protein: ASSYGTSGSNEQF
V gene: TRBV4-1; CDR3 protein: ASSKRAGEQETQY
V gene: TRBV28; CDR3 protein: ASSSRWGEYGYT
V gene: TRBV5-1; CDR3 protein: ASSLEGRGAQETQY
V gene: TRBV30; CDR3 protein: AWSVPAGGLEQF